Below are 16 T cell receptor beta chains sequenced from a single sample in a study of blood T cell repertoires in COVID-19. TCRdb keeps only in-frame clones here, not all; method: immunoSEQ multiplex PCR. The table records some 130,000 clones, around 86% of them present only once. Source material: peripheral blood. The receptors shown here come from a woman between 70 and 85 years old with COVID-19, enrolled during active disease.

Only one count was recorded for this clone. The CDR3 nucleotides are TGTGCCAGCAGCTTATTCCAGGGTGGAACAGATACGCAGTATTTT. Its protein is CASSLFQGGTDTQYF. The rearrangement joins TRBV7-2 to TRBJ2-3; D may be TRBD1 (5 bases). V was cut by 2 bases and J by 3 bases, with 12 bases left in between. There are 15 residues in the CDR3. Looked up from germline, CDR1 is SGHTA and CDR2 is FQGNSA.

The CDR3 protein is CASSYRDSHKDASNQPQHF. The CDR3 coding sequence is TGTGCCAGCTCATACCGGGACAGTCATAAAGACGCTAGCAATCAGCCCCAGCATTTT. V and J are TRBV18 and TRBJ1-5, with TRBD1 matching over 7 bases. The ends lost 5 bases at V and 0 bases at J; junction bases unmatched: 16. Germline-derived CDR1 and CDR2 are KGHSH and LQKENI. There are 19 residues in the CDR3.

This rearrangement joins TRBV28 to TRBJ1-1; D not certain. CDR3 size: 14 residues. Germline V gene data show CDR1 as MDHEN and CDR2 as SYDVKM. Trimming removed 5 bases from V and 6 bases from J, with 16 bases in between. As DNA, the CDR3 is TGTGCCAGCAGTCCACAGACACGGTGGTCTGAAGCTTTCTTT. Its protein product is CASSPQTRWSEAFF.

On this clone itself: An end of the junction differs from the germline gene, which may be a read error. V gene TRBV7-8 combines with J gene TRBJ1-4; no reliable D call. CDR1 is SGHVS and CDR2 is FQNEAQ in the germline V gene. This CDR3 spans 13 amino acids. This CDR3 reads CASSLREGEKLVF. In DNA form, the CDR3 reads TGTGCCAGCAGCTTGAGGGAGGGTGAAAAACTGGTTTTT.

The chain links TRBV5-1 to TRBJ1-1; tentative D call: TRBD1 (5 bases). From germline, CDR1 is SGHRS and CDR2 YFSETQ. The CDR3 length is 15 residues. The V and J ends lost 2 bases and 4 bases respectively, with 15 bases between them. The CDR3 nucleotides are TGCGCCAGCAGCTTATCGTCCCGGGGGGGCACTGAAGCTTTCTTT. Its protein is CASSLSSRGGTEAFF.

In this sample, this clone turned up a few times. The CDR3 sequence is CASSLRQGGSIQYF. In nucleotides, the CDR3 is TGTGCCAGTAGTCTAAGACAGGGGGGAAGCATTCAGTACTTC. The chain carries TRBV19 and TRBJ2-4, with 9 bases aligning to TRBD1. Germline values: CDR1 LNHDA, CDR2 SQIVND (reference sequence). The CDR3 runs 14 residues. Trimming took 5 bases from V and 9 from J; bases not matched to a gene: 8.

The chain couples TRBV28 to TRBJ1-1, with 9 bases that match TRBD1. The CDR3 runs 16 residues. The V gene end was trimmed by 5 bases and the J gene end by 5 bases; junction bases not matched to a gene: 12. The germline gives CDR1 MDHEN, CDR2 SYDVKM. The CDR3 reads CASSVPPGQGSTEAFF. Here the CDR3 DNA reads TGTGCCAGCAGTGTCCCACCGGGACAGGGTTCTACTGAAGCTTTCTTT. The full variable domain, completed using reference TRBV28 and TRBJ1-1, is DVKVTQSSRYLVKRTGEKVFLECVQDMDHENMFWYRQDPGLGLRLIYFSYDVKMKEKGDIPEGYSVSREKKERFSLILESASTNQTSMYLCASSVPPGQGSTEAFFGQGTRLTVV.

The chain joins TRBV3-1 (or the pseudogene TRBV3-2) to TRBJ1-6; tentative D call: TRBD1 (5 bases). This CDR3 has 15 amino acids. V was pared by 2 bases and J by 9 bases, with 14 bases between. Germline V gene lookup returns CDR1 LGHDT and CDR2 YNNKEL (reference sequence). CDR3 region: CASSQSGGWGSPLHF. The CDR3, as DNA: TGTGCCAGCAGCCAATCGGGGGGTTGGGGTTCACCCCTCCACTTT.

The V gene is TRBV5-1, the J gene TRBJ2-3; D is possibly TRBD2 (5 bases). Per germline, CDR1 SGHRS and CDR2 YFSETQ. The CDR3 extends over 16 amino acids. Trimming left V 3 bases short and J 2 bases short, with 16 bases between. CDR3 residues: CASSSAATRPTDTQYF. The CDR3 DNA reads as TGCGCCAGCAGCTCAGCCGCTACTAGGCCCACAGATACGCAGTATTTT.

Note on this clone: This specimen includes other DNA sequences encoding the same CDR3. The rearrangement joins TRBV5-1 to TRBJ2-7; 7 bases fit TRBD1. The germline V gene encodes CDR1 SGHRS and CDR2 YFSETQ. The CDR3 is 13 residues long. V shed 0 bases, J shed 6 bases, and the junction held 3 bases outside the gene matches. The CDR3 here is CASSLEGAGEQYF. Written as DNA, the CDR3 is TGCGCCAGCAGCTTGGAGGGGGCGGGCGAGCAGTACTTC.

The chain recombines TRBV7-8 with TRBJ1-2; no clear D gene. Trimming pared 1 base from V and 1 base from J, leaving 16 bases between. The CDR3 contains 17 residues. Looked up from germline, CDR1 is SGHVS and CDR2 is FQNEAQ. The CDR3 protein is CASSLDGTTAHNYGYTF. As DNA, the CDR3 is TGTGCCAGCAGCTTAGATGGCACCACCGCTCATAACTATGGCTACACCTTC.

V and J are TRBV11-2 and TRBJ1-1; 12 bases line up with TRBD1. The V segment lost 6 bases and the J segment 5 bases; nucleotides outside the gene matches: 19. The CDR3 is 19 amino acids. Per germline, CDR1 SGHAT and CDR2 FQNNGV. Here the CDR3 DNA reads TGTGCCAGCAGAGGGGACAGGGGGCAATATGATGATTTGAGTACTGAAGCTTTCTTT. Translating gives CASRGDRGQYDDLSTEAFF.

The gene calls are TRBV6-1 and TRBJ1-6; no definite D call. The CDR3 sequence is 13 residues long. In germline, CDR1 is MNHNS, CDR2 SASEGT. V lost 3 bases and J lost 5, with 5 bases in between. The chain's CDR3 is CASSDSDNSPLHF. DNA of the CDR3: TGTGCCAGCAGTGACAGCGATAATTCACCCCTCCACTTT.

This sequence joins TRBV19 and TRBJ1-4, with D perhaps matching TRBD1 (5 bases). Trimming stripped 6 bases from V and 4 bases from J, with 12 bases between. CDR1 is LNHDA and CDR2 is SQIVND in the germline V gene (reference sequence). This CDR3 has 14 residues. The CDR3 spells CASSIRQNNEKLFF. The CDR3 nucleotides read TGTGCCAGTAGCATACGACAGAATAATGAAAAACTGTTTTTT.

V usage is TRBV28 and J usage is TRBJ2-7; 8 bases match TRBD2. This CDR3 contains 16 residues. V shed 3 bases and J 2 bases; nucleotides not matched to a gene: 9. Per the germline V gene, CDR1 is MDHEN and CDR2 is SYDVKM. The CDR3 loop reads CASSFKPVAGTYEQYF. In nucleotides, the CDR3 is TGTGCCAGCAGTTTTAAGCCGGTAGCGGGGACCTACGAGCAGTACTTC.

The chain's CDR3 is CASNPTGSQETQYF. As DNA, the CDR3 is TGTGCCAGCAACCCGACAGGGAGCCAAGAGACCCAGTACTTC. The chain links TRBV2 to TRBJ2-5; 7 nucleotides match TRBD1. V shed 7 bases, J shed 1 base, and the junction held 6 bases outside the gene matches. Looked up from germline, CDR1 is SNHLY and CDR2 is FYNNEI. The CDR3 is made up of 14 amino acids.